This entry lists 15 T cell receptor beta chains sequenced from one sample in a study of blood T cell repertoires in COVID-19. TCRdb keeps only in-frame clones here, not all; method: immunoSEQ multiplex PCR. The profile shows about 190,000 clones, about 86% of them singletons. The specimen was peripheral blood. The receptors derive from a man between 25 and 39 years old with active or convalescent COVID-19.

The CDR3 DNA follows: TGCGCCAGCAGCCATACGGACAACTCTGGAAACACCATATATTTT. Protein: CASSHTDNSGNTIYF. The rearrangement joins TRBV4-3 to TRBJ1-3; D is perhaps TRBD1 (5 bases). V lost 3 bases to trimming and J lost 0 bases, with 9 bases between them. CDR3 size: 15 residues. Germline assignment: CDR1 LGHNA and CDR2 YSLEER.

The chain uses TRBV12-3 or TRBV12-4 and TRBJ2-7; D is ambiguous. V lost 3 bases to trimming and J lost 0 bases, with 6 bases between them. CDR3 length: 13 residues. The CDR3: CASSFSRSYEQYF. The CDR3 nucleotides read TGTGCCAGCAGTTTCTCCCGCTCCTACGAGCAGTACTTC.

The chain links TRBV9 to TRBJ1-2, with D hard to call. V was trimmed by 7 bases and J by 4 bases, leaving 14 bases between them. This CDR3 is built from 13 residues. The germline CDR1 and CDR2 sequences are SGDLS and YYNGEE. DNA for the CDR3: TGTGCCAGCCAGAGGGATTCCAGCTATGGCTACACCTTC. Translation gives CASQRDSSYGYTF.

This clone has just a few counts. The CDR3 coding sequence is TGCAGCGCGGCGCAGGGGGCCGGGGCTGAAGCTTTCTTT. Translating it yields CSAAQGAGAEAFF. This chain uses TRBV29-1 with TRBJ1-1, with 8 nucleotides matching TRBD1. The germline V gene encodes CDR1 SQVTM and CDR2 ANQGSEA. Trimming at V came to 7 bases and at J to 6 bases, leaving 10 bases not matched to a gene. CDR3 length: 13 amino acids.

The V and J genes are TRBV7-9 and TRBJ1-1; D not resolved. This CDR3 is 11 amino acids long. The germline V and J ends were trimmed by 6 bases and 4 bases, with 6 bases remaining between them. Germline V lookup: CDR1 SEHNR, CDR2 FQNEAQ (reference sequence). This CDR3 reads CASREGTEAFF. The CDR3 DNA follows: TGTGCCAGCAGGGAGGGCACTGAAGCTTTCTTT.

The chain recombines TRBV7-2 with TRBJ2-3, with 7 positions matching TRBD2. Germline loops: CDR1 SGHTA, CDR2 FQGNSA. Germline trimming cut 3 bases from V and 1 base from J; bases unmatched to any gene: 4. This CDR3 is 15 amino acids long. This CDR3 is CASSFRDYRTDTQYF. CDR3 nucleotides: TGTGCCAGCAGCTTCCGGGACTACCGCACAGATACGCAGTATTTT.

This chain uses TRBV23-1 with TRBJ2-1; 8 nucleotides match TRBD2. TRBV23-1 is filed as an ORF, its function uncertain. The CDR3 contains 19 residues. With 7 bases clipped from V and 5 bases from J, the junction kept 22 bases outside the gene matches. CDR3 protein: CASIGTLQPPSGQDNEQFF. CDR3 nucleotides: TGCGCCAGCATTGGGACCCTTCAACCCCCTAGCGGGCAGGACAATGAGCAGTTCTTC.

V and J are TRBV5-1 and TRBJ1-4, with D possibly matching TRBD1 (5 bases). V lost 0 bases and J lost 5, with 14 bases in between. Germline assignment: CDR1 SGHRS and CDR2 YFSETQ. This CDR3 has 16 amino acids. CDR3 nucleotide sequence: TGCGCCAGCAGCTTGGCCGGTGGGGCTCTGAATGAAAAACTGTTTTTT. Amino acid sequence: CASSLAGGALNEKLFF.

The J gene is TRBJ2-1, the V gene TRBV6-5; TRBD2 aligns across 11 bases. Trimming removed 1 base from V and 6 bases from J; junction bases left unmatched: 2. CDR1 is MNHEY and CDR2 is SVGAGI in the germline V gene. The CDR3 totals 15 residues. CDR3 region: CASSYWGLAANEQFF. CDR3 DNA: TGTGCCAGCAGTTACTGGGGACTAGCGGCCAATGAGCAGTTCTTC.

The count of this clone is one. This chain joins TRBV19 and TRBJ2-3; 8 bases match TRBD2. Germline V CDR1 and CDR2: LNHDA, SQIVND (reference sequence). The CDR3 is 16 amino acids. V lost 7 bases, J lost 2 bases, and 11 bases stayed unmatched. The CDR3 bases are TGTGCCAGTACCCCTCGGGCTAGCGGGTACACAGATACGCAGTATTTT. This translates into CASTPRASGYTDTQYF.

The V and J genes are TRBV7-9 and TRBJ1-2; TRBD1 matches 7 bases. After removal of 5 bases from V and 5 bases from J, the junction contained 8 bases not matched to a gene. The CDR3 is 14 residues long. CDR1 and CDR2 (germline): SEHNR, FQNEAQ (reference sequence). CDR3 sequence reads: CASSTEQGRYGYTF. CDR3 DNA sequence: TGTGCCAGCAGCACTGAACAGGGGAGATATGGCTACACCTTC.

The chain carries TRBV15 and TRBJ2-2; 14 bases align to TRBD2. The length of the CDR3 is 17 residues. V shed 5 bases and J 10 bases; nucleotides not matched to a gene: 12. From germline, CDR1 is LNHNV and CDR2 YYDKDF (reference sequence). CDR3 sequence: CATSLTSGRALVEELFF. CDR3 DNA: TGTGCCACCAGCCTGACTAGCGGGAGGGCCCTGGTCGAGGAGCTGTTTTTT.

The chain couples TRBV7-8 to TRBJ2-7; no clear D. The V and J ends lost 5 bases and 5 bases respectively, with 10 bases between them. The CDR3 runs to 12 residues. The germline CDR1 and CDR2 sequences are SGHVS and FQNEAQ. CDR3 bases: TGTGCCAGCAGCCGCATCATTGACGAGCAGTACGTC. Translation: CASSRIIDEQYV.

The genes are TRBV6-2 or TRBV6-3 and TRBJ2-7, with D possibly TRBD1 on 6 matching bases. The CDR3 runs 15 residues. V was cut by 2 bases and J by 7 bases, with 18 bases left in between. CDR1 and CDR2 from the germline V gene are MNHEY and SVGEGT. CDR3 sequence (DNA): TGTGCCAGCAGTTACCAAGCGACAGGCCTCGGGGAGCAGTACTTC. This codes for CASSYQATGLGEQYF.

The gene calls are TRBV5-1 and TRBJ1-3; D is uncertain. This CDR3 is built from 14 residues. Trimming removed 4 bases at V and 1 base at J, with 9 bases between. The germline V gene has CDR1 SGHRS and CDR2 YFSETQ. This CDR3 is CASSEALSGNTIYF. In nucleotides, the CDR3 is TGCGCCAGCAGCGAAGCTTTATCTGGAAACACCATATATTTT.